Listed below are T cell receptor beta chains from one sample, sequenced in a study of response to subunit inactivated influenza vaccine. TCRdb ran MiXCR on the RT-PCR reads and lists one entry per CDR3 protein. In the table there are some 570,000 distinct CDR3 sequences, 11% of which are singletons. The same sample was also used in a study of T cells expressing NK-cell markers.

This specimen was PBMCs from blood, taken on the day of vaccination. These receptors were collected from a man in his fifties who received an inactivated influenza vaccine. Both conserved end residues are trimmed from each CDR3. D genes are given only for firm matches. A clone size is listed for some rows: how often the clone was seen (once, few, many), or a class if it is expanded.

>NA|NA|TRBV12-3/TRBV12-4
ASSLNRKNTEAF
>NA|few|TRBV29-1
SVSPGTHYYNEQF
>NA|NA|TRBV6-2/TRBV6-3
ASTRTGRVSEQY
>NA|few|TRBV20-1
SARGFGGPDTQY
>NA|few|TRBV12-3/TRBV12-4
ASSLLSSHEQY
>NA|NA|TRBV30
AWSDLGGNDQF
>TRBD1|few|TRBV27
ASSLYGQGENIQY
>TRBD1|few|TRBV27
ASRHDRGRANEKLF
>TRBD1|NA|TRBV20-1
SAVDRALEDTQY
>NA|few|TRBV9
ASSVGGLMTGELF
>NA|few|TRBV5-8
ASSFEGGPHNEQF
>TRBD1|NA|TRBV6-2/TRBV6-3
ASSYHLTGGFQPQH
>TRBD2|many|TRBV20-1
SAPRGGEETQY
>NA|NA|TRBV7-3
ASSQGGFAGVNTGELF
>NA|NA|TRBV7-2
ASSSAGSNSPLH
>TRBD2|few|TRBV28
ASSPSGLDNEQF
>TRBD1|few|TRBV5-1
ASSLWQGAMDEQY
>NA|few|TRBV4-3
ASSQGFRTRGTQY
>TRBD1|few|TRBV20-1
SAWDRDSYEQY
>NA|NA|TRBV20-1
SARPHITGIQDTGELF
>NA|NA|TRBV12-3/TRBV12-4
ASSLGRDKK
>NA|NA|TRBV20-1
SANAGASNTEAF
>NA|few|TRBV4-3
ASSQEGRNTGELF
>NA|NA|TRBV4-1
ASSYTTSQGGYT
>TRBD1|NA|TRBV5-8
ASSLGLGQGIEQY
>NA|NA|TRBV28
ASRDGTNLIYEQY
>NA|once|TRBV7-9
ASSSRTAADEQY
>TRBD1|few|TRBV12-3/TRBV12-4
ASSPRGLNTGELF
>TRBD2|many|TRBV20-1
SAKTSGGVSYNEQF
>NA|few|TRBV28
ASSSPRRSKGPSTDTQY
>NA|NA|TRBV27
ASSLGDFPREQY
>TRBD1|NA|TRBV5-1
ASRPDRVATDTQY
>TRBD1|many|TRBV6-1
ASSEPTGMGNQPQH